These 10 T cell receptor beta chains came from one sample sequenced in a study of blood T cell repertoires in COVID-19. Produced via immunoSEQ multiplex PCR; TCRdb's table is partial and in-frame only. Here the sample spans 250,000 to 300,000 clones, around 88% being singletons. The sample taken for sequencing was PBMCs or T cells enriched from blood (not recorded which). The source is a man aged 35-49 years who had recovered from COVID-19.

The genes are TRBV28 and TRBJ1-1; D ambiguous. Germline-derived CDR1 and CDR2 are MDHEN and SYDVKM. V lost 9 bases and J 5 bases, leaving 13 bases between the germline ends. The CDR3 has 12 residues. CDR3 in DNA: TGTGCCAGTTCAGTTCCATCTACTGAAGCTTTCTTT. This codes for CASSVPSTEAFF.

The J gene is TRBJ2-2, the V gene TRBV23-1; maybe TRBD1 (6 bases). TRBV23-1 is placed among ORFs of uncertain function. The CDR3 covers 18 residues. V was shortened by 3 bases and J by 0 bases, with 17 bases between the two germline ends. The CDR3 sequence: CASSHLPRTDSNTGELFF. The CDR3 region has the DNA TGCGCCAGCAGTCATTTACCTAGGACAGACTCGAACACCGGGGAGCTGTTTTTT.

The chain employs TRBV28 and TRBJ1-3; D not certain. This CDR3 has 15 residues. Germline V gives CDR1 MDHEN, CDR2 SYDVKM. Trimming pared 6 bases from V and 0 bases from J, leaving 12 bases between. The CDR3 DNA follows: TGTGCCAGCAGACATATGGGGAGCTCTGGAAACACCATATATTTT. It is translated as CASRHMGSSGNTIYF.

The rearrangement uses TRBV12-5 and TRBJ2-2; D perhaps matches TRBD2 (6 bases). Germline CDR1 and CDR2: LGHNT and FRNRAP. This CDR3 comprises 17 residues. V lost 1 base and J lost 7, with 19 bases in between. DNA of the CDR3: TGTGCTAGTGGTTTGGGCGGGGTAAAACAAGTGGGCGGGGAGCTGTTTTTT. It codes for CASGLGGVKQVGGELFF.

In this sample, this clone turned up once. The rearrangement uses TRBV3-1 (or the pseudogene TRBV3-2) and TRBJ2-2, with 7 bases fitting TRBD1. Germline V gene sequence: CDR1 LGHDT, CDR2 YNNKEL (reference sequence). The CDR3 runs 15 residues. Losses at the gene ends were 4 bases for V and 0 bases for J; bases not matched to a gene: 2. Here the CDR3 reads CASSRGGANTGELFF. In nucleotides, the CDR3 is TGTGCCAGCAGCCGAGGGGGCGCGAACACCGGGGAGCTGTTTTTT.

About this clone: Other DNA sequences in the same sample also yield this CDR3. V is TRBV6-5 and J is TRBJ2-5; no definite D call. V was trimmed by 4 bases and J by 4 bases, leaving 4 bases between them. The CDR3 runs to 11 residues. Germline V gene lookup returns CDR1 MNHEY and CDR2 SVGAGI. Here the CDR3 reads CASSSGETQYF. CDR3 bases: TGTGCCAGCAGTTCGGGAGAGACCCAGTACTTC.

The V and J genes are TRBV7-2 and TRBJ2-7; 10 positions match TRBD2. This CDR3 contains 16 residues. Germline loops: CDR1 SGHTA, CDR2 FQGNSA. V was clipped by 5 bases and J by 6 bases; unmatched bases: 13. This CDR3 reads CASSSNSGRIWGEQYF. The CDR3 region has the DNA TGTGCCAGCAGCAGCAATAGCGGGAGGATTTGGGGCGAGCAGTACTTC.

The J gene is TRBJ2-1, the V gene TRBV4-1, with 8 bases matching TRBD2. This CDR3 is built from 19 residues. CDR1 is MGHRA, CDR2 YSYEKL, per germline. Trimming removed 2 bases from V and 7 bases from J; junction bases left unmatched: 19. The CDR3 sequence is CASSQRTFRVAGTTNEQFF. CDR3 DNA sequence: TGCGCCAGCAGCCAACGTACTTTTAGGGTAGCGGGAACCACGAATGAGCAGTTCTTC.

The V call is TRBV29-1, the J call TRBJ2-7; weak D call: TRBD1 (7 bases). CDR3 length: 12 amino acids. Germline CDR1 and CDR2: SQVTM and ANQGSEA. V was shortened by 6 bases and J by 5 bases, with 14 bases between the two germline ends. CDR3 loop: CSVEGAIDEQYF. The CDR3 DNA follows: TGCAGCGTGGAGGGGGCGATCGACGAGCAGTACTTC.

This clone was observed a few times. The chain links TRBV27 to TRBJ2-7; 9 bases map to TRBD1. This CDR3 is built from 15 residues. With 3 bases clipped from V and 2 bases from J, the junction kept 5 bases outside the gene matches. CDR1 is MNHEY, CDR2 SMNVEV, per germline (reference sequence). The CDR3: CASSLGTGTAYEQYF. CDR3 in DNA: TGTGCCAGCAGTTTGGGGACAGGGACGGCCTACGAGCAGTACTTC.